The 5 T cell receptor beta chains reported below all come from one sample, sequenced in a study of T cell responses to AZD1222 COVID-19 vaccine. The data were produced by immunoSEQ multiplex PCR, yet TCRdb's version contains in-frame clones alone and is incomplete. The data hold about 140,000 clones, with about nine tenths observed a single time. Sequences were derived from peripheral blood, sampled on day 0 of AZD1222 vaccination. All receptors derive from an adult in good health.

To note about this clone: The same CDR3 can be traced to other DNA sequences in this sample. The chain has TRBV30 and TRBJ2-5; 7 nucleotides match TRBD2. The CDR3 totals 13 residues. With 0 bases clipped from V and 2 bases from J, the junction kept 0 bases outside the gene matches. The germline V gene encodes CDR1 GTSNPN and CDR2 SVGIG (reference sequence). CDR3 coding DNA: TGTGCCTGGAGTGTGGGGGGGCAAGAGACCCAGTACTTC. Protein: CAWSVGGQETQYF.

This chain connects TRBV28 to TRBJ2-5; 9 bases agree with TRBD2. V lost 4 bases to trimming and J lost 5 bases; unmatched junction nucleotides: 5. The CDR3 totals 14 residues. Germline CDR1 MDHEN, CDR2 SYDVKM. In DNA, the CDR3 is TGTGCCAGCAGTTCAGGGGCGGGAGGGGAGACCCAGTACTTC. Translated: CASSSGAGGETQYF.

The chain couples TRBV7-9 to TRBJ1-2, with no clear D. V was pared by 3 bases and J by 7 bases, with 15 bases between. The CDR3 length is 14 residues. The V gene's germline CDR1 is SEHNR and CDR2 FQNEAQ (reference sequence). CDR3 loop: CASSFGVGPRGYTF. Written as DNA, the CDR3 is TGTGCCAGCAGCTTCGGCGTTGGCCCTCGTGGCTACACCTTC.

The chain uses TRBV28 and TRBJ2-7; TRBD2 might be the D (5 bases). Germline CDR1 and CDR2: MDHEN and SYDVKM. V shed 1 base and J shed 3 bases, with 16 bases lying between them. The CDR3 sequence is 16 residues long. CDR3 DNA sequence: TGTGCCAGCAGTTTATCCATCTTTGAGGGTAGCTACGAGCAGTACTTC. Translation gives CASSLSIFEGSYEQYF.

The V gene is TRBV29-1, the J gene TRBJ1-3, with 9 bases that match TRBD1. The CDR3 runs 12 residues. Germline V lookup: CDR1 SQVTM, CDR2 ANQGSEA. V dropped 7 bases and J dropped 4; count of bases not matched to a gene: 2. The CDR3 is CSAGQGGNTIYF. DNA of the CDR3: TGCAGCGCCGGACAGGGGGGAAACACCATATATTTT.